These 30 T cell receptor beta chains were sequenced from one sample in a study of technical replicates of blood from a handful of donors. Profiling relied on immunoSEQ multiplex PCR, and the TCRdb table lists in-frame clones only, not all of them. The sample shows more than 65,000 clones, nearly 97% of them seen only once. Sequenced material: T cells isolated from PBMCs. These receptors were taken from a human donor in good health.

The chain uses TRBV5-5 and TRBJ1-6; 7 bases match TRBD1. CDR1 is SGHKS and CDR2 is YYEKEE in the germline V gene (reference sequence). V was clipped by 4 bases and J by 13 bases; unmatched bases: 11. This CDR3 is 14 amino acids long. This chain's CDR3 is CASSTGQLPSPLHF. The CDR3 DNA reads TGTGCCAGCAGCACGGGACAGCTCCCCTCCCCCCTCCACTTT.

The chain links TRBV5-4 to TRBJ1-1, with 8 bases fitting TRBD1. This CDR3 has 15 residues. J was trimmed by 5 bases and V by 4 bases; bases with no gene match: 10. The germline gives CDR1 SGHNT, CDR2 YYREEE (reference sequence). For the CDR3, the DNA is TGTGCCAGCAGCACCGGACAGGGTGGTAATACTGAAGCTTTCTTT. Encoded protein: CASSTGQGGNTEAFF.

The chain uses TRBV4-1 and TRBJ2-7, with 11 bases lining up with TRBD2. The CDR3 is 17 residues long. CDR1 and CDR2 (germline): MGHRA, YSYEKL. Germline trimming cut 3 bases from V and 2 bases from J; bases unmatched to any gene: 9. The CDR3, as DNA: TGCGCCAGCAGCCATCCCGGGACTAGCGGAGCCACCTACGAGCAGTACTTC. This encodes CASSHPGTSGATYEQYF.

The chain employs TRBV28 and TRBJ1-4, with D possibly matching TRBD1 (5 bases). Germline V lookup: CDR1 MDHEN, CDR2 SYDVKM. The CDR3 is 15 residues long. The V gene lost 2 bases and the J gene lost 8 bases, with 15 bases spanning the gap. This chain's CDR3 is CASSLNRIWWEKLFF. The CDR3 DNA reads as TGTGCCAGCAGTTTAAACAGGATTTGGTGGGAAAAACTGTTTTTT.

The chain links TRBV18 to TRBJ1-4; D gene uncertain. This CDR3 has 13 amino acids. Germline lookup yields CDR1 KGHSH and CDR2 LQKENI. Trimming stripped 8 bases from V and 8 bases from J, with 15 bases between. The CDR3 DNA reads as TGTGCCAGCAGGGAGATCCAAGAGGAAAAACTGTTTTTT. Amino acid sequence: CASREIQEEKLFF.

The chain uses TRBV6-6 and TRBJ1-3; D ambiguous. Trimming pared 3 bases from V and 1 base from J, leaving 10 bases between. The CDR3 has 15 residues. The germline V gene encodes CDR1 MNHNY and CDR2 SVGAGI (reference sequence). In DNA form, the CDR3 reads TGTGCCAGCAGTTATGGGAGCCAATCTGGAAACACCATATATTTT. Residues: CASSYGSQSGNTIYF.

This clone was detected only once. The chain links TRBV27 to TRBJ2-1; 13 bases line up with TRBD2. Unmatched junction bases numbered 10, after V lost 4 bases and J lost 7 bases. The length of the CDR3 is 17 residues. The germline gives CDR1 MNHEY, CDR2 SMNVEV (reference sequence). The CDR3 nucleotides are TGTGCCAGCAGTTATAGGACTAGCGGGAGTAGAGAGAATGAGCAGTTCTTC. Protein product: CASSYRTSGSRENEQFF.

The chain links TRBV5-6 to TRBJ1-1, with D unclear. Germline V gives CDR1 SGHDT, CDR2 YYEEEE. CDR3 length: 15 residues. V dropped 0 bases and J dropped 0 bases, with 9 bases sitting between them. This CDR3 is CASSLGGFMNTEAFF. CDR3 sequence (DNA): TGTGCCAGCAGCTTGGGCGGCTTCATGAACACTGAAGCTTTCTTT.

This chain connects TRBV5-4 to TRBJ2-1; 10 bases fit TRBD1. The CDR3 is 15 residues long. V shed 4 bases and J 4 bases; nucleotides not matched to a gene: 5. Germline V gene lookup returns CDR1 SGHNT and CDR2 YYREEE (reference sequence). CDR3 coding DNA: TGTGCCAGCAGCCCCGGGACAGGGGTTTACAATGAGCAGTTCTTC. It specifies CASSPGTGVYNEQFF.

This chain uses TRBV5-1 with TRBJ1-6; 8 bases fit TRBD1. This CDR3 has 16 amino acids. V lost 2 bases and J lost 7; bases outside the gene matches: 8. Germline assignment: CDR1 SGHRS and CDR2 YFSETQ. CDR3 coding DNA: TGCGCCAGCAGCTTAACGACAGGGGTAGAGAATTCACCCCTCCACTTT. Its translation: CASSLTTGVENSPLHF.

This clone occurred once. The rearrangement links TRBV11-2 to TRBJ2-1, with TRBD2 as a possible D gene (5 bases). From germline, CDR1 is SGHAT and CDR2 FQNNGV. Trimming removed 5 bases at V and 0 bases at J, with 17 bases between. The CDR3 consists of 17 residues. CDR3 nucleotides: TGTGCCAGCAGCCCATTTAAGGACTTTCACTCCTACAATGAGCAGTTCTTC. Translating it yields CASSPFKDFHSYNEQFF.

This chain uses TRBV15 with TRBJ1-3; D ambiguous. The CDR3 runs 15 residues. Trimming pared 0 bases from V and 8 bases from J, leaving 14 bases between. Germline V CDR1 and CDR2: LNHNV, YYDKDF (reference sequence). CDR3 sequence (DNA): TGTGCCACCAGCAGAGAGGGAGCGGGGAGTGACACCATATATTTT. This sequence encodes CATSREGAGSDTIYF. Combining the CDR3 with reference TRBV15 and TRBJ1-3 gives the whole variable domain DAMVIQNPRYQVTQFGKPVTLSCSQTLNHNVMYWYQQKSSQAPKLLFHYYDKDFNNEADTPDNFQSRRPNTSFCFLDIRSPGLGDTAMYLCATSREGAGSDTIYFGEGSWLTVV.

The V call is TRBV5-1, the J call TRBJ1-1, with 9 nucleotides matching TRBD1. CDR3 size: 14 residues. Germline V lookup: CDR1 SGHRS, CDR2 YFSETQ. Trimming at V came to 5 bases and at J to 2 bases, leaving 4 bases not matched to a gene. The CDR3, as DNA: TGCGCCAGCAGGCCGGGACAGGGCAACACTGAAGCTTTCTTT. Translating gives CASRPGQGNTEAFF.

The rearrangement links TRBV7-3 to TRBJ2-2, with 7 bases matching TRBD2. Germline values: CDR1 SGHTA, CDR2 FQGTGA. Trimming removed 5 bases from V and 0 bases from J; junction bases left unmatched: 12. The CDR3 has 18 amino acids. Written as DNA, the CDR3 is TGTGCCAGCAGCCCTAGGTGGAGCGGGGCATCGAACACCGGGGAGCTGTTTTTT. Its protein product is CASSPRWSGASNTGELFF.

The V call is TRBV7-9, the J call TRBJ1-2; perhaps TRBD1 as D (6 bases). The CDR3 loop spans 17 amino acids. The V end was cut by 2 bases, the J end by 2 bases, with 18 bases between. Per germline, CDR1 SEHNR and CDR2 FQNEAQ (reference sequence). The CDR3 DNA reads TGTGCCAGCAGCTTAATTTTCGAGGGGGACGGCAACTATGGCTACACCTTC. This gives the protein CASSLIFEGDGNYGYTF. The entire variable domain, with the rest obtained from reference TRBV7-9 and TRBJ1-2, is as follows: DTGVSQNPRHKITKRGQNVTFRCDPISEHNRLYWYRQTLGQGPEFLTYFQNEAQLEKSRLLSDRFSAERPKGSFSTLEIQRTEQGDSAMYLCASSLIFEGDGNYGYTFGSGTRLTVV.

V and J are TRBV5-1 and TRBJ2-2; 11 bases agree with TRBD2. Germline CDR1 is SGHRS and CDR2 is YFSETQ. The CDR3 is made up of 20 amino acids. Trimming removed 0 bases from V and 1 base from J; junction bases left unmatched: 11. The DNA for the CDR3 is TGCGCCAGCAGCTTGGATCTAGCGGGAGGCTCGTACATGAACACCGGGGAGCTGTTTTTT. It is translated as CASSLDLAGGSYMNTGELFF.

The chain employs TRBV10-1 and TRBJ1-1, with a possible D match to TRBD1 (5 bases). Germline-derived CDR1 and CDR2 are WNHNN and SYGVQD (reference sequence). Trimming took off 2 bases at V and 11 bases at J, with 12 bases between the two ends. The CDR3 loop spans 12 amino acids. This chain's CDR3 is CASSEQRGRAFF. In DNA form, the CDR3 reads TGCGCCAGCAGTGAGCAAAGGGGAAGGGCTTTCTTT.

CDR3 protein: CASPDRGYQETQYF. The CDR3 nucleotides read TGTGCCAGCCCGGACAGGGGGTACCAAGAGACCCAGTACTTC. V usage is TRBV2 and J usage is TRBJ2-5; TRBD1 agrees at 10 bases. Germline V gives CDR1 SNHLY, CDR2 FYNNEI. The ends lost 8 bases at V and 0 bases at J; junction bases unmatched: 3. The CDR3 consists of 14 residues.

The V and J genes are TRBV30 and TRBJ1-1, with D uncertain. CDR1 is GTSNPN, CDR2 SVGIG, per germline (reference sequence). V lost 1 base and J 0 bases, leaving 9 bases between the germline ends. This CDR3 is 14 amino acids long. CDR3 in amino acids: CAWSESTLNTEAFF. The CDR3 region has the DNA TGTGCCTGGAGTGAGAGCACTCTGAACACTGAAGCTTTCTTT.

The gene calls are TRBV4-1 and TRBJ1-2, with D perhaps matching TRBD1 (6 bases). Germline lookup yields CDR1 MGHRA and CDR2 YSYEKL. With 0 bases removed from V and 8 bases from J, the gap between germline ends came to 25 bases. The CDR3 has 18 residues. The CDR3 is CASSQEVGETGPKGGYTF. In DNA, the CDR3 is TGCGCCAGCAGCCAAGAAGTAGGGGAAACAGGGCCGAAGGGAGGCTACACCTTC.

The chain links TRBV30 to TRBJ1-1; D not certain. The V end lost 5 bases, the J end lost 4 bases, and 17 bases lay between the germline ends. The CDR3 length is 14 residues. The germline V gene encodes CDR1 GTSNPN and CDR2 SVGIG (reference sequence). CDR3 region: CAWGESWQVTEAFF. CDR3 sequence (DNA): TGTGCCTGGGGGGAGAGTTGGCAGGTCACTGAAGCTTTCTTT.

The V and J genes are TRBV23-1 and TRBJ1-2, with 8 bases identical to TRBD1. Being an ORF, TRBV23-1 has a function that is uncertain. The junction had 7 bases not matched to a gene; V was cut back by 7 bases and J by 6 bases. The CDR3 covers 13 residues. The CDR3 reads CASIPLTGDGYTF. CDR3 bases: TGCGCCAGCATTCCACTGACAGGGGATGGCTACACCTTC.

The chain carries TRBV14 and TRBJ1-2; perhaps TRBD1 as D (5 bases). Per germline, CDR1 SGHDN and CDR2 FVKESK. The length of the CDR3 is 13 residues. Deletions cut 4 bases from V and 5 bases from J, with 11 bases between. CDR3 in amino acids: CASSPTGGYGYTF. CDR3 bases: TGTGCCAGCAGCCCAACCGGGGGGTATGGCTACACCTTC.

The sample holds one count of this clone. This rearrangement joins TRBV7-2 to TRBJ2-1, with 7 bases fitting TRBD2. Trimming cost V 2 bases and J 14 bases; bases outside gene matches: 9. Germline CDR1 and CDR2: SGHTA and FQGNSA. The CDR3 has 13 residues. This chain's CDR3 is CASSLNRETSKFF. In nucleotides, the CDR3 is TGTGCCAGCAGCTTAAATAGGGAGACTAGCAAGTTCTTC.

This clone was picked up one time. The gene calls are TRBV6-5 and TRBJ1-2, with a tentative D call TRBD1 (6 bases). The CDR3 consists of 13 residues. From germline, CDR1 is MNHEY and CDR2 SVGAGI. V lost 5 bases, J lost 4 bases, and 11 bases lay in between. The CDR3 DNA is TGTGCCAGCAGTATACAGGGAACCTATGGCTACACCTTC. This encodes CASSIQGTYGYTF.

V is TRBV18 and J is TRBJ1-1; TRBD1 is a possible D gene (5 bases). Germline V gene sequence: CDR1 KGHSH, CDR2 LQKENI. This CDR3 region has 17 residues. Trimming stripped 5 bases from V and 0 bases from J, with 19 bases between. DNA of the CDR3: TGTGCCAGCTCATACCCCCCCACGACAGACATGAACACTGAAGCTTTCTTT. Amino acid sequence: CASSYPPTTDMNTEAFF.

This clone has only one observation. The rearrangement uses TRBV15 and TRBJ2-3; the match to TRBD1 covers 10 bases. Germline-derived CDR1 and CDR2 are LNHNV and YYDKDF (reference sequence). There are 16 residues in the CDR3. The junction had 4 bases not matched to a gene; V was cut back by 0 bases and J by 4 bases. CDR3 amino acids: CATSRDGQGVPDTQYF. As DNA, the CDR3 is TGTGCCACCAGCAGAGACGGACAGGGGGTTCCAGATACGCAGTATTTT.

This clone was seen a single time. The chain uses TRBV18 and TRBJ2-1, with 10 bases aligning to TRBD2. Unmatched junction bases numbered 9, after V lost 5 bases and J lost 8 bases. Looked up from germline, CDR1 is KGHSH and CDR2 is LQKENI. There are 15 residues in the CDR3. The CDR3: CASSIGTSGIDEQFF. CDR3 bases: TGTGCCAGCTCAATCGGAACTAGCGGGATCGATGAGCAGTTCTTC.

The chain links TRBV6-5 to TRBJ2-1; perhaps TRBD1 as D (5 bases). Trimming took off 6 bases at V and 8 bases at J, with 14 bases between the two ends. This CDR3 comprises 13 residues. From germline, CDR1 is MNHEY and CDR2 SVGAGI. The CDR3 region is CASRTALGDEQFF. DNA of the CDR3: TGTGCCAGCAGGACAGCCCTTGGCGATGAGCAGTTCTTC.

This chain joins TRBV4-1 and TRBJ1-6; D is undetermined. The CDR3 is 13 amino acids. The V end lost 0 bases, the J end lost 16 bases, and 13 bases lay between the germline ends. Germline CDR1 and CDR2: MGHRA and YSYEKL. CDR3 region: CASSQDSVKSLHF. For the CDR3, the DNA is TGCGCCAGCAGCCAAGATTCCGTAAAGAGTCTCCACTTT.